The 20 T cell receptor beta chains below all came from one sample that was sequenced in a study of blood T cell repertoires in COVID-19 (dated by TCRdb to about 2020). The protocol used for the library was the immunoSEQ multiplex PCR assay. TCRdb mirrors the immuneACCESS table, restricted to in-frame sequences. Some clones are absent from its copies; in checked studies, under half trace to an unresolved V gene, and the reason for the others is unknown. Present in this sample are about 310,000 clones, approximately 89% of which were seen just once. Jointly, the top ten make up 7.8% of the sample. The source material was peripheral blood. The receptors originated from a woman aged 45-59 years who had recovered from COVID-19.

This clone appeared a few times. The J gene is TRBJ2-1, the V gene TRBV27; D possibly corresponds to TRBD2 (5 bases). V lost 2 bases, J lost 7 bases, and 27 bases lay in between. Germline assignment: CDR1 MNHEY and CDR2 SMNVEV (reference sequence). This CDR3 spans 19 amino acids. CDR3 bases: TGTGCCAGCAGTTTAACGTCCTCCCGCGGGTCGGGCTTTAAAAATGAGCAGTTCTTC. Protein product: CASSLTSSRGSGFKNEQFF.

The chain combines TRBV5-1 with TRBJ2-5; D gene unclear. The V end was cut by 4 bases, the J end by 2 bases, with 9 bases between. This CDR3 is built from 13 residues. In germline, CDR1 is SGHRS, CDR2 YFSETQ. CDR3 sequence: CASSTVIQETQYF. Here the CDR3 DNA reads TGCGCCAGCAGCACGGTCATTCAAGAGACCCAGTACTTC.

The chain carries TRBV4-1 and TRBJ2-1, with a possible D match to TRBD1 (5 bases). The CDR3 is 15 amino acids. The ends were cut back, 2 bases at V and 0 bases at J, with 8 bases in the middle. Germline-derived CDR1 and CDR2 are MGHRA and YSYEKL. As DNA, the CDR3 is TGCGCCAGCAGCCAACAGGACAACTCCTACAATGAGCAGTTCTTC. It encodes CASSQQDNSYNEQFF.

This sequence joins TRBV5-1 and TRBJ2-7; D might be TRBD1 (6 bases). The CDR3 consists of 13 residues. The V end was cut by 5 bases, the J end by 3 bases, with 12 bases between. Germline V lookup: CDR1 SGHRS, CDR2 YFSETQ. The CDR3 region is CASSPYRDYEQYF. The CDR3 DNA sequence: TGCGCCAGCAGTCCGTACAGGGACTACGAGCAGTACTTC.

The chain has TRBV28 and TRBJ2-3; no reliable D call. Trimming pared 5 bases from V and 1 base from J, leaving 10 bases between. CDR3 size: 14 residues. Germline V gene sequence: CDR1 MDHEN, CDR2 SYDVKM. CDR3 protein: CASSTHSGTDTQYF. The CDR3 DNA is TGTGCCAGCAGTACACATTCCGGCACAGATACGCAGTATTTT.

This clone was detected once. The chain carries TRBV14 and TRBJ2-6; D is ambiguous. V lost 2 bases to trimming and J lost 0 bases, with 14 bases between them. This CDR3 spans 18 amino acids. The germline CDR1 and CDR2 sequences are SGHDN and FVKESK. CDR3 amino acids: CASSQLDGYYSGANVLTF. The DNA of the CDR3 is TGTGCCAGCAGCCAATTAGACGGTTACTACTCTGGGGCCAACGTCCTGACTTTC.

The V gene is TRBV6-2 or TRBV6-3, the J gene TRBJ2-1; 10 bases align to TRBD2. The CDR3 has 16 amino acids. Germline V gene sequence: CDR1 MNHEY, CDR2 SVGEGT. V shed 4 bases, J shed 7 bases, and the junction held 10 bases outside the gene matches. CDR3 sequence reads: CASSWGIAGGLNEQFF. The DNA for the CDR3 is TGTGCCAGCAGTTGGGGGATAGCGGGGGGTTTGAATGAGCAGTTCTTC.

CDR3 region: CATSTGTGGTGELFF. In DNA form, the CDR3 reads TGTGCCACCAGTACTGGGACAGGGGGCACCGGGGAGCTGTTTTTT. The chain has TRBV24-1 and TRBJ2-2, with 11 bases that match TRBD1. Germline V CDR1 and CDR2: KGHDR, SFDVKD. Germline trimming cut 6 bases from V and 4 bases from J; bases unmatched to any gene: 3. The CDR3 has 15 amino acids.

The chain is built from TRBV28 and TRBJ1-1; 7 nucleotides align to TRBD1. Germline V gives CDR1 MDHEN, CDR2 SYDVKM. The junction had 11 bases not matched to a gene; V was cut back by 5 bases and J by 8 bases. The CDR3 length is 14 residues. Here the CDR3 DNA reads TGTGCCAGCAGTATAGAGACAGGGCGAATGGAAGCTTTCTTT. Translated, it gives CASSIETGRMEAFF.

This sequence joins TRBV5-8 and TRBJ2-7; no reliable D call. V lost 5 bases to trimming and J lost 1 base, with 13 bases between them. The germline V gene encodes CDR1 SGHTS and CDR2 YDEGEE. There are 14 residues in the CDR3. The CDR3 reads CASSIKLLSYEQYF. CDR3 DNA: TGTGCCAGCAGTATAAAACTCTTATCCTACGAGCAGTACTTC.

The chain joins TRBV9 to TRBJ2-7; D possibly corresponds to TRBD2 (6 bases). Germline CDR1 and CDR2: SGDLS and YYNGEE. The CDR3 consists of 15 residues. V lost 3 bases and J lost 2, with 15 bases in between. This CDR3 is CASSAHPGDAYEQYF. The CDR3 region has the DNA TGTGCCAGCAGCGCGCATCCGGGGGACGCCTACGAGCAGTACTTC. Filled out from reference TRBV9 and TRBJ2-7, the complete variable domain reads DSGVTQTPKHLITATGQRVTLRCSPRSGDLSVYWYQQSLDQGLQFLIQYYNGEERAKGNILERFSAQQFPDLHSELNLSSLELGDSALYFCASSAHPGDAYEQYFGPGTRLTVT.

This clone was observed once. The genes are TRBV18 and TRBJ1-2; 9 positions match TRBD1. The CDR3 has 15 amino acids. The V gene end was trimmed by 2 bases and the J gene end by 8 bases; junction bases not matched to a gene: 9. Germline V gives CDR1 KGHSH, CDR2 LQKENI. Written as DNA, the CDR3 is TGTGCCAGCTCACCAGCCCCCGGGACAGGGCCAGGCTACACCTTC. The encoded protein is CASSPAPGTGPGYTF.

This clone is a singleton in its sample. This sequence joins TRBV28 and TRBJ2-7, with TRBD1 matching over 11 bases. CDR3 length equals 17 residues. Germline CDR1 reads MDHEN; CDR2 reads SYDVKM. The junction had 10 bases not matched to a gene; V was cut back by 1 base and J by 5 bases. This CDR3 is CASSLYLGTGGRNEQYF. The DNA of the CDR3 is TGTGCCAGCAGTTTATATCTAGGGACAGGGGGTAGAAACGAGCAGTACTTC.

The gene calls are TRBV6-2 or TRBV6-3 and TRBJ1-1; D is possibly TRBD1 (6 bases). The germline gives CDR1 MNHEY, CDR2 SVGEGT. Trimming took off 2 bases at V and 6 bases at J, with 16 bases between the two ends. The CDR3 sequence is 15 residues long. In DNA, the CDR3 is TGTGCCAGCAGTTACATTTGGGGGGGCGCCTCTGAAGCTTTCTTT. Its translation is CASSYIWGGASEAFF.

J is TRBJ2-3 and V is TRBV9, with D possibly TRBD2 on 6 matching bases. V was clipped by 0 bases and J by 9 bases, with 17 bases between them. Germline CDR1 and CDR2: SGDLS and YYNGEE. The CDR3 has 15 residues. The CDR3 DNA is TGTGCCAGCAGCGTAGAACTACGGGGGAGCCCCACGCAGTATTTT. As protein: CASSVELRGSPTQYF.

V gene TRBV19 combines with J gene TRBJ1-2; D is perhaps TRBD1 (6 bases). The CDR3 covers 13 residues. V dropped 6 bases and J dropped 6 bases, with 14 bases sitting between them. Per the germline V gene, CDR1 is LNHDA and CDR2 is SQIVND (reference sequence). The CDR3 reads CASRGTGPHGYTF. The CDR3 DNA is TGTGCCAGTAGAGGTACAGGGCCTCATGGCTACACCTTC.

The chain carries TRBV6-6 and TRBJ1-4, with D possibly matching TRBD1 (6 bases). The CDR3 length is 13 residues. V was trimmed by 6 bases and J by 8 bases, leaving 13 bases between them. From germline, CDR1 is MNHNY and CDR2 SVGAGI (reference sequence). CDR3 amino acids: CASRTGLYEKLFF. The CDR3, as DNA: TGTGCCAGCAGAACAGGGTTATACGAAAAACTGTTTTTT.

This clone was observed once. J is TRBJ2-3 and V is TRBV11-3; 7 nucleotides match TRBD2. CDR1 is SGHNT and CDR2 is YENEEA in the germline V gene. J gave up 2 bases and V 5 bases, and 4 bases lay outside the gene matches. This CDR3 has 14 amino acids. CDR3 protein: CASSPTSLTDTQYF. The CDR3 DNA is TGTGCCAGCAGCCCGACTAGCCTCACAGATACGCAGTATTTT.

The CDR3, as DNA: TGTGCCAGCAACCCAGGTGTAGGCCCCCCGAACACCGGGGAGCTGTTTTTT. This gives the protein CASNPGVGPPNTGELFF. The chain carries TRBV7-2 and TRBJ2-2; D gene ambiguous. V was shortened by 7 bases and J by 0 bases, with 18 bases between the two germline ends. The CDR3 has 17 amino acids. Germline CDR1 SGHTA, CDR2 FQGNSA.

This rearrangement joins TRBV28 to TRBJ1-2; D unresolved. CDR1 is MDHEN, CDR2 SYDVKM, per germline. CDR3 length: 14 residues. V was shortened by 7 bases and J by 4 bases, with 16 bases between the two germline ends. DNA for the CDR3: TGTGCCAGCACCCCGACGGGGTATAGCTATGGCTACACCTTC. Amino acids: CASTPTGYSYGYTF.